The 23 T cell receptor beta chains below were found in one sample sequenced in a study of glioma-infiltrating T cells after dendritic cell vaccination. Sequencing was performed with immunoSEQ multiplex PCR; in TCRdb, only in-frame clones are kept and a portion is missing. The table records around 78,000 clones, 80% to 90% of them present only once. Time point noted: after dendritic cell vaccination, including at tumor progression/relapse. The sample was blood, taken after dendritic cell vaccination. The receptors were gathered from a human donor with glioblastoma.

The chain recombines TRBV25-1 with TRBJ1-1; a possible D gene is TRBD1 (5 bases). Germline values: CDR1 MGHDK, CDR2 SYGVNS. V dropped 5 bases and J dropped 11 bases, with 21 bases sitting between them. The CDR3 runs to 14 residues. CDR3 sequence: CASSPVGGDGRAFF. CDR3 sequence (DNA): TGTGCCAGCAGTCCGGTAGGAGGGGACGGGAGGGCTTTCTTT.

The chain recombines TRBV7-2 with TRBJ2-7; 7 nucleotides match TRBD1. The CDR3 has 13 residues. Trimming cost V 8 bases and J 4 bases; bases outside gene matches: 8. Looked up from germline, CDR1 is SGHTA and CDR2 is FQGNSA. The CDR3, as DNA: TGTGCCAGCGGAACTAAACAGGGGTACGAGCAGTACTTC. This gives the protein CASGTKQGYEQYF.

The chain carries TRBV6-1 and TRBJ1-4, with 9 bases fitting TRBD1. The CDR3 is made up of 15 amino acids. Germline CDR1 and CDR2: MNHNS and SASEGT. V was clipped by 7 bases and J by 5 bases; unmatched bases: 8. CDR3 amino acids: CASTRTGAINEKLFF. The DNA of the CDR3 is TGTGCCAGCACCCGGACAGGGGCGATAAATGAAAAACTGTTTTTT.

The CDR3 loop is CASSPPPSDTQYF. Here the CDR3 DNA reads TGTGCCAGCAGCCCTCCCCCTTCAGATACGCAGTATTTT. The V call is TRBV5-5, the J call TRBJ2-3, with D unresolved. This CDR3 is built from 13 residues. CDR1 and CDR2 (germline): SGHKS, YYEKEE (reference sequence). Trimming took 4 bases from V and 4 from J, leaving 10 bases between them.

The chain links TRBV5-4 to TRBJ2-5, with 8 nucleotides matching TRBD2. Germline V lookup: CDR1 SGHNT, CDR2 YYREEE (reference sequence). V shed 6 bases and J 2 bases; nucleotides not matched to a gene: 9. This CDR3 is built from 15 residues. The CDR3 nucleotides are TGTGCCAGCACCCATCTCGGGGGGGATCAAGAGACCCAGTACTTC. Translation gives CASTHLGGDQETQYF.

The chain combines TRBV19 with TRBJ1-6; the D gene is possibly TRBD1 (5 bases). From germline, CDR1 is LNHDA and CDR2 SQIVND (reference sequence). Between the trimmed V and J ends, which lost 2 bases and 9 bases, there was a span of 11 bases. The CDR3 is 14 amino acids. CDR3 DNA: TGTGCCAGTAGTATAACGGGGGGGGGTTCACCCCTCCACTTT. Translated: CASSITGGGSPLHF.

The chain employs TRBV12-5 and TRBJ2-1; D gene ambiguous. Trimming pared 2 bases from V and 2 bases from J, leaving 7 bases between. Germline CDR1 is LGHNT and CDR2 is FRNRAP. This CDR3 has 14 residues. The CDR3 nucleotides read TGTGCTAGTGGTTTGACGGGTGCCTACAATGAGCAGTTCTTC. Its translation is CASGLTGAYNEQFF.

V usage is TRBV19 and J usage is TRBJ1-1, with D unclear. Trimming took off 4 bases at V and 4 bases at J, with 10 bases between the two ends. The germline CDR1 and CDR2 sequences are LNHDA and SQIVND (reference sequence). The CDR3 has 13 residues. CDR3 loop: CASSTRVGTEAFF. DNA of the CDR3: TGTGCCAGTAGTACCCGGGTGGGCACTGAAGCTTTCTTT.

The chain carries TRBV2 and TRBJ1-2, with D possibly TRBD1 on 6 matching bases. CDR1 is SNHLY, CDR2 FYNNEI, per germline. V was shortened by 6 bases and J by 4 bases, with 15 bases between the two germline ends. The CDR3 contains 14 residues. The CDR3 DNA reads as TGTGCCAGCAGAGGGACAACCCTCGCCTATGGCTACACCTTC. Amino acids: CASRGTTLAYGYTF.

The chain is built from TRBV6-1 and TRBJ1-3, with D perhaps TRBD1 (6 bases). V was cut by 6 bases and J by 0 bases, with 9 bases left in between. CDR1 MNHNS and CDR2 SASEGT come from the germline V gene. The CDR3 has 14 amino acids. The CDR3 region is CASRPQGSGNTIYF. CDR3 nucleotide sequence: TGTGCCAGCAGGCCACAGGGCTCTGGAAACACCATATATTTT.

This sequence joins TRBV28 and TRBJ1-1; D perhaps matches TRBD1 (5 bases). Germline lookup yields CDR1 MDHEN and CDR2 SYDVKM. The CDR3 totals 12 residues. Trimming removed 0 bases at V and 10 bases at J, with 9 bases between. The CDR3 DNA is TGTGCCAGCAGTTTATGGCAGGGCAGAGCTTTCTTT. Its protein is CASSLWQGRAFF.

This chain links TRBV5-4 with TRBJ2-7; D is ambiguous. Germline V gives CDR1 SGHNT, CDR2 YYREEE (reference sequence). Trimming cost V 0 bases and J 0 bases, with 7 bases left between them. There are 14 residues in the CDR3. CDR3 residues: CASSLDSSSYEQYF. The CDR3 DNA reads TGTGCCAGCAGCTTGGACAGCAGCTCCTACGAGCAGTACTTC.

The chain carries TRBV7-3 and TRBJ2-5; D unresolved. The V end lost 3 bases, the J end lost 5 bases, and 7 bases lay between the germline ends. CDR1 SGHTA and CDR2 FQGTGA come from the germline V gene. This CDR3 has 12 residues. CDR3 sequence reads: CASSFPGETQYF. CDR3 in DNA: TGTGCCAGCAGCTTCCCCGGGGAGACCCAGTACTTC.

This clone was seen more than once but under ten times. The rearrangement uses TRBV6-1 and TRBJ2-7, with 7 bases aligning to TRBD2. CDR3 length: 16 amino acids. Germline assignment: CDR1 MNHNS and CDR2 SASEGT. The trim removed 3 bases at V and 0 bases at J, leaving 8 bases unmatched. The CDR3 spells CASSESPSGGSYEQYF. The CDR3 bases are TGTGCCAGCAGTGAGTCCCCTTCGGGGGGCTCCTACGAGCAGTACTTC.

J is TRBJ2-5 and V is TRBV13; 10 nucleotides line up with TRBD2. The J call may be wrong; the DNA end is better matched by TRBJ2-7. Looked up from germline, CDR1 is PRHDT and CDR2 is FYEKMQ (reference sequence). This CDR3 has 15 amino acids. The CDR3 protein is CASSLGLAGPYEQYF. CDR3 DNA: TGTGCCAGCAGCTTAGGACTAGCGGGACCCTACGAGCAGTACTTC.

This chain connects TRBV5-1 to TRBJ2-3; TRBD2 aligns across 10 bases. J lost 2 bases, V lost 6 bases, and 6 bases had no gene match. Germline V gene sequence: CDR1 SGHRS, CDR2 YFSETQ. The CDR3 is 15 amino acids. The CDR3 DNA sequence: TGCGCCAGCACTCTAGCGGGGGCCCACACAGATACGCAGTATTTT. This gives the protein CASTLAGAHTDTQYF.

This clone showed up just once. The chain links TRBV6-5 to TRBJ2-7, with TRBD1 matching over 9 bases. CDR3 length: 15 residues. Looked up from germline, CDR1 is MNHEY and CDR2 is SVGAGI. Losses at the gene ends were 2 bases for V and 5 bases for J; bases not matched to a gene: 7. The CDR3 DNA sequence: TGTGCCAGCAGTTACCTGATGGGACAGGGTCACGAGCAGTACTTC. This sequence encodes CASSYLMGQGHEQYF.

This chain joins TRBV4-3 and TRBJ2-1; 8 nucleotides agree with TRBD2. Germline lookup yields CDR1 LGHNA and CDR2 YSLEER. The V segment lost 0 bases and the J segment 5 bases; nucleotides outside the gene matches: 6. This CDR3 contains 16 residues. CDR3 in amino acids: CASSQEIAGGHNEQFF. The CDR3, as DNA: TGCGCCAGCAGCCAAGAAATCGCGGGAGGCCACAATGAGCAGTTCTTC.

This clone was detected once. The V gene is TRBV5-1, the J gene TRBJ1-1, with TRBD1 as a possible D gene (5 bases). The V end lost 4 bases, the J end lost 4 bases, and 26 bases lay between the germline ends. The CDR3 runs to 18 residues. The germline V gene has CDR1 SGHRS and CDR2 YFSETQ. The CDR3 loop reads CASSPRGAGSGLVTEAFF. CDR3 in DNA: TGCGCCAGCAGCCCTCGTGGGGCAGGGTCAGGTTTGGTCACTGAAGCTTTCTTT.

The chain links TRBV7-2 to TRBJ2-7, with 10 bases matching TRBD1. The CDR3 runs to 15 residues. V trimming: 5 bases; J trimming: 6 bases; junction bases outside the gene matches: 10. Germline V gene lookup returns CDR1 SGHTA and CDR2 FQGNSA. The CDR3 region is CASSPIPRDRGEQYF. The DNA of the CDR3 is TGTGCCAGCAGCCCCATACCCCGGGACAGGGGCGAGCAGTACTTC.

The V and J genes are TRBV20-1 and TRBJ2-3; the D gene is possibly TRBD2 (5 bases). Per germline, CDR1 DFQATT and CDR2 SNEGSKA (reference sequence). The CDR3 runs 11 residues. Trimming stripped 5 bases from V and 8 bases from J, with 11 bases between. This CDR3 is CSADTGGTQYF. Here the CDR3 DNA reads TGCAGTGCTGACACCGGAGGTACGCAGTATTTT.

The chain employs TRBV4-2 and TRBJ2-7, with 8 bases fitting TRBD2. The germline V gene encodes CDR1 LGHNA and CDR2 YNFKEQ. The CDR3 loop spans 15 amino acids. J was trimmed by 5 bases and V by 5 bases; bases with no gene match: 11. In nucleotides, the CDR3 is TGTGCCAGCAGCATACCGGGGGGGACGTCCCACGAGCAGTACTTC. This translates into CASSIPGGTSHEQYF.

This clone was seen only once. The rearrangement links TRBV2 to TRBJ2-1, with 9 nucleotides matching TRBD1. CDR3 size: 13 residues. Germline V CDR1 and CDR2: SNHLY, FYNNEI. Trimming removed 3 bases from V and 9 bases from J; junction bases left unmatched: 3. CDR3 coding DNA: TGTGCCAGCAGTGAGGGGACAGGGAGTGAGCAGTTCTTC. It codes for CASSEGTGSEQFF.